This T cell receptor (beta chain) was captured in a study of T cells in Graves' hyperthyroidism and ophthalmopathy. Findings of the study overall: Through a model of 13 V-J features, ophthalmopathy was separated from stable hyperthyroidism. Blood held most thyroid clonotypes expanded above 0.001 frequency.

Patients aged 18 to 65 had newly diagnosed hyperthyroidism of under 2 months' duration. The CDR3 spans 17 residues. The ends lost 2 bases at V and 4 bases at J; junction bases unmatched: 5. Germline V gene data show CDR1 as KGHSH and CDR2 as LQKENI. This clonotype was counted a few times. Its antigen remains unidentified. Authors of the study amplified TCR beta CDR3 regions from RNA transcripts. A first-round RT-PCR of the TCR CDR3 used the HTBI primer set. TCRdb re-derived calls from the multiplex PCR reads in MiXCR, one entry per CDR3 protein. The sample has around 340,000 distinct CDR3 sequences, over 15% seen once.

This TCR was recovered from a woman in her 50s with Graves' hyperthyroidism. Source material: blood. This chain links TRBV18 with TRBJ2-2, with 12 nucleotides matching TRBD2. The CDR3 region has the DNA TGTGCCAGCTCACCATCTAGCGGGAGGGCCTCCACCGGGGAGCTGTTTTTT. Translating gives CASSPSSGRASTGELFF.